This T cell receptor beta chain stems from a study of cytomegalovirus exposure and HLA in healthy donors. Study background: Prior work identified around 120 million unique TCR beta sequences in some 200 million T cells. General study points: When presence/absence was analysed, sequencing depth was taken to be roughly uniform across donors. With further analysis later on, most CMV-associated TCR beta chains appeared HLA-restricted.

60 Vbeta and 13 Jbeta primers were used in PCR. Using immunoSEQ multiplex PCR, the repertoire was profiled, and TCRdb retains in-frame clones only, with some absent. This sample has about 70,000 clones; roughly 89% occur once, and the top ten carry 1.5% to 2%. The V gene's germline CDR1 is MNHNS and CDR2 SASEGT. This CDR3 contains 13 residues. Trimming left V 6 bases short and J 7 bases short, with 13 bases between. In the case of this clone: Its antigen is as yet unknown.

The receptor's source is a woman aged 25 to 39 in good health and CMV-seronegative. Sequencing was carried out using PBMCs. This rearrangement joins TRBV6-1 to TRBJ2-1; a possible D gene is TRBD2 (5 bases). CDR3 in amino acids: CASREVLTNEQFF. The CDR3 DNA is TGTGCCAGCAGGGAGGTCCTCACGAATGAGCAGTTCTTC.